The 11 T cell receptor beta chains below were found in one sample sequenced in a study of neurological immune-mediated disorders. TCRdb re-derived calls from the 5' RACE reads in MiXCR, one entry per CDR3 protein. This table has around 80,000 distinct CDR3 sequences, approximately 10% appearing once. Sequenced sample: PBMCs. The receptors were sampled from a man aged 40-50 years in good health.

At least ten counts were recorded for this clonotype. This sequence joins TRBV10-3 and TRBJ2-2; TRBD1 is a possible D gene (5 bases). Germline CDR1 ENHRY, CDR2 SYGVKD. The CDR3 runs 14 residues. Trimming stripped 11 bases from V and 1 base from J, with 14 bases between. The CDR3 DNA sequence: TGTGCCGGGCGTAAGGGGCAGAACACCGGGGAGCTGTTTTTT. Translated, it gives CAGRKGQNTGELFF.

This clonotype showed up many times. CDR3 bases: TGTGCCACAAACCCTCAGGTGATGCAAGAGACCCAGTACTTC. It codes for CATNPQVMQETQYF. V and J are TRBV6-5 and TRBJ2-5; unclear D gene. This CDR3 contains 14 residues. Trimming pared 10 bases from V and 2 bases from J, leaving 17 bases between. CDR1 is MNHEY and CDR2 is SVGAGI in the germline V gene.

The rearrangement links TRBV15 to TRBJ2-7; no clear D. Germline-derived CDR1 and CDR2 are LNHNV and YYDKDF (reference sequence). V was cut by 5 bases and J by 7 bases, with 15 bases left in between. The CDR3 is 13 residues long. As DNA, the CDR3 is TGTGCCACCAGCGCAAACATTGCCGGGGAGCAGTACTTC. Its protein product is CATSANIAGEQYF.

Relative to its sample, this clonotype is medium-sized. The V and J genes are TRBV7-8 and TRBJ1-5, with D tentatively TRBD1 (5 bases). Trimming removed 1 base from V and 0 bases from J, with 16 bases in between. The CDR3 spans 18 residues. CDR1 is SGHVS and CDR2 is FQNEAQ in the germline V gene. The CDR3 protein is CASSLGGCKETSNQPQHF. CDR3 coding DNA: TGTGCCAGCAGCTTAGGGGGGTGCAAAGAGACTAGCAATCAGCCCCAGCATTTT.

This clonotype was seen ten or more times. The chain couples TRBV14 to TRBJ2-1, with 9 bases fitting TRBD2. Germline V gives CDR1 SGHDN, CDR2 FVKESK. The trim removed 5 bases at V and 7 bases at J, leaving 9 bases unmatched. The CDR3 has 15 amino acids. CDR3 nucleotides: TGTGCCAGCAGCTCGGACGCGGGAGGGCGGAATGAGCAGTTCTTC. Protein product: CASSSDAGGRNEQFF.

The chain joins TRBV5-1 to TRBJ2-7; D is unclear. V was shortened by 0 bases and J by 0 bases, with 7 bases between the two germline ends. Germline V gives CDR1 SGHRS, CDR2 YFSETQ. This CDR3 region has 14 residues. CDR3 DNA: TGCGCCAGCAGCTTGGGGGGTAACTCCTACGAGCAGTACTTC. This codes for CASSLGGNSYEQYF.

This clonotype has at least ten counts. The rearrangement links TRBV4-2 to TRBJ2-1, with D unresolved. V was trimmed by 1 base and J by 4 bases, leaving 23 bases between them. Looked up from germline, CDR1 is LGHNA and CDR2 is YNFKEQ. The CDR3 is made up of 19 amino acids. CDR3 coding DNA: TGTGCCAGCAGCCAAGTTCTGTCGTTGGAAAGCATCCCATACAATGAGCAGTTCTTC. This encodes CASSQVLSLESIPYNEQFF.

This clonotype showed up many times. The chain employs TRBV29-1 and TRBJ1-2; 8 nucleotides agree with TRBD1. Per germline, CDR1 SQVTM and CDR2 ANQGSEA. V was pared by 5 bases and J by 0 bases, with 8 bases of the junction left unmatched. The CDR3 is 15 residues long. The CDR3, as DNA: TGCAGCGTTCGAGGGGGGACAGGCGCTAACTATGGCTACACCTTC. Translated, it gives CSVRGGTGANYGYTF.

This clonotype has just a few counts. A much larger clone lies one base from this, so it may be a read error. The chain carries TRBV25-1 and TRBJ1-1; D might be TRBD1 (6 bases). Looked up from germline, CDR1 is MGHDK and CDR2 is SYGVNS. CDR3 length: 16 residues. CDR3 loop: CVSRGWGGGRNTEAFF. The CDR3 DNA reads as TGTGTCAGCAGGGGATGGGGAGGGGGTCGTAACACTGAAGCTTTCTTT.

This clonotype has a handful of counts. J is TRBJ2-7 and V is TRBV7-2; D might be TRBD2 (5 bases). CDR1 and CDR2 from the germline V gene are SGHTA and FQGNSA. V was pared by 0 bases and J by 1 base, with 10 bases between. CDR3 length equals 15 residues. The CDR3 reads CASSLASVKSYEQYF. DNA of the CDR3: TGTGCCAGCAGCTTAGCTAGCGTAAAATCCTACGAGCAGTACTTC.

This clonotype has a count of ten or more. The gene calls are TRBV5-4 and TRBJ2-7; D is ambiguous. The CDR3 consists of 13 residues. In germline, CDR1 is SGHNT, CDR2 YYREEE (reference sequence). V gave up 2 bases and J gave up 3 bases, with 9 bases separating them. The CDR3 region is CASSFGTLYEQYF. Written as DNA, the CDR3 is TGTGCCAGCAGCTTCGGAACACTCTACGAGCAGTACTTC.